The following is a T cell receptor beta chain sequence with its context. The data are from a study of shared clonotypes between healthy human individuals. This table comes from immunoSEQ multiplex PCR, and its TCRdb copy is limited to in-frame clones, with some not included. The table shows 1,400,000 or so clones, with 97% to 99% occurring only once. The CDR3 extends over 12 amino acids. Germline CDR1 is SGHDN and CDR2 is FVKESK. V was cut by 4 bases and J by 9 bases, with 12 bases left in between. The receptor was derived from a man between 25 and 39 years old in good health. Specimen: naive CD4+ T cells sorted from blood. As for subset: CD45RA+ positively selected. The gene calls are TRBV14 and TRBJ2-5, with D unclear. CDR3 in DNA: TGTGCCAGCAGCCCATCGTTTAAGGCCCAGTACTTC. This sequence encodes CASSPSFKAQYF.